This passage covers 15 T cell receptor beta chains from one sample sequenced in a study of T cells after posttransplantation cyclophosphamide. Only in-frame clones appear in the TCRdb table, and some are missing; sequencing was by immunoSEQ multiplex PCR. The repertoire shows 23,000 or so clones, none seen only once; the top ten take around 1.9%. Cyclophosphamide on days +3 and +4 followed busulfan-fludarabine conditioning and a marrow graft. The sequences come from PBMCs, collected after allogeneic stem cell transplant with posttransplant cyclophosphamide. The receptors derive from a male patient younger than 35 who received an allogeneic stem cell transplant from a related donor, was CMV-positive, and had no GVHD. Among the T cells, some may be from the graft donor.

As regards this clone: At one boundary the junction diverges from the germline segment, which might be a read error. V gene TRBV7-6 combines with J gene TRBJ2-6; TRBD2 is a possible D gene (7 bases). Germline V lookup: CDR1 SGHVS, CDR2 FNYEAQ. The CDR3 totals 18 residues. The CDR3 protein is CASSSDGGRESGANVLAF. DNA for the CDR3: TGTGCCAGCAGTTCCGACGGGGGGCGGGAGTCTGGGGCCAACGTCCTGGCTTTC.

The chain links TRBV21-1 to TRBJ1-2. TRBV21-1 is designated a pseudogene. CDR3 length: 17 residues. The CDR3 nucleotides are TGTGCCAGCAGCAATCGCAGGGAGGAGCTGACTAACTATGGCTACGCCTTC. Translation gives CASSNRREELTNYGYAF.

Ten or more counts support this clone. V and J are TRBV4-1 and TRBJ2-1, with a weak D call TRBD2 (6 bases). Per germline, CDR1 MGHRA and CDR2 YSYEKL. V was clipped by 2 bases and J by 4 bases, with 18 bases between them. The CDR3 is made up of 17 amino acids. The CDR3 sequence: CASSQPSSGVGYNEQFF. The CDR3 DNA follows: TGCGCCAGCAGCCAACCGTCCTCGGGGGTTGGGTACAATGAGCAGTTCTTC.

This clone occurred many times. The V and J genes are TRBV7-6 and TRBJ1-1; 7 nucleotides match TRBD1. The trim removed 5 bases at V and 6 bases at J, leaving 6 bases unmatched. Looked up from germline, CDR1 is SGHVS and CDR2 is FNYEAQ. This CDR3 comprises 13 residues. Here the CDR3 reads CASSPRQGSEAFF. The CDR3 region has the DNA TGTGCCAGCAGCCCCAGACAGGGTTCTGAAGCTTTCTTT.

This clone showed up many times. The chain uses TRBV18 and TRBJ1-5; D remains unclear. V dropped 4 bases and J dropped 0 bases, with 13 bases sitting between them. CDR1 and CDR2 from the germline V gene are KGHSH and LQKENI. This CDR3 has 16 amino acids. The CDR3 loop reads CASSLRQAVSNQPQHF. Written as DNA, the CDR3 is TGTGCCAGCTCACTAAGACAAGCAGTTAGCAATCAGCCCCAGCATTTT. Combining the CDR3 with reference TRBV18 and TRBJ1-5 gives the whole variable domain NAGVMQNPRHLVRRRGQEARLRCSPMKGHSHVYWYRQLPEEGLKFMVYLQKENIIDESGMPKERFSAEFPKEGPSILRIQQVVRGDSAAYFCASSLRQAVSNQPQHFGDGTRLSIL.

The table lists this clone with many counts. This chain connects TRBV11-2 to TRBJ2-7; 8 bases match TRBD1. This CDR3 region has 14 residues. From germline, CDR1 is SGHAT and CDR2 FQNNGV. Trimming took 5 bases from V and 4 from J; bases not matched to a gene: 7. CDR3 DNA sequence: TGTGCCAGCAGCCCCCGGGACAGGTATTACGAGCAGTACTTC. Its translation: CASSPRDRYYEQYF.

This clone has at least ten counts. The chain has TRBV30 and TRBJ1-3; D is unresolved. The CDR3 is 17 amino acids. Per germline, CDR1 GTSNPN and CDR2 SVGIG (reference sequence). V lost 4 bases to trimming and J lost 0 bases, with 19 bases between them. CDR3 residues: CAWKHPLGSSSGNTIYF. DNA of the CDR3: TGTGCCTGGAAACACCCCTTGGGCTCAAGCTCTGGAAACACCATATATTTT. Drawing the rest from reference TRBV30 and TRBJ1-3, the complete variable domain is SQTIHQWPATLVQPVGSPLSLECTVEGTSNPNLYWYRQAAGRGLQLLFYSVGIGQISSEVPQNLSASRPQDRQFILSSKKLLLSDSGFYLCAWKHPLGSSSGNTIYFGEGSWLTVV.

Many counts were recorded for this clone. This chain connects TRBV30 to TRBJ1-2; 8 bases line up with TRBD1. CDR1 is GTSNPN and CDR2 is SVGIG in the germline V gene (reference sequence). With 3 bases clipped from V and 5 bases from J, the junction kept 8 bases outside the gene matches. The CDR3 extends over 14 amino acids. CDR3 loop: CAWSRGQGGYGYTF. In DNA form, the CDR3 reads TGTGCCTGGAGCCGCGGACAGGGTGGATATGGCTACACCTTC.

This clone was recorded at least ten times. V and J are TRBV4-1 and TRBJ2-7; 8 bases agree with TRBD1. In germline, CDR1 is MGHRA, CDR2 YSYEKL. The CDR3 is made up of 15 amino acids. Germline trimming cut 2 bases from V and 2 bases from J; bases unmatched to any gene: 5. The CDR3 is CASSQTDRAPYEQYF. CDR3 bases: TGCGCCAGCAGCCAAACGGACAGGGCTCCCTACGAGCAGTACTTC.

This clone was seen ten or more times. V gene TRBV5-4 combines with J gene TRBJ2-7; TRBD1 matches 7 bases. The length of the CDR3 is 17 residues. The V segment lost 3 bases and the J segment 1 base; nucleotides outside the gene matches: 13. Germline CDR1 and CDR2: SGHNT and YYREEE (reference sequence). The CDR3 loop reads CASSSGPQWTGSYEQYF. Written as DNA, the CDR3 is TGTGCCAGCAGCTCGGGTCCACAGTGGACAGGTTCCTACGAGCAGTACTTC.

This clone appeared many times. The chain has TRBV10-3 and TRBJ1-1; D not certain. V was shortened by 0 bases and J by 5 bases, with 7 bases between the two germline ends. Germline V gene sequence: CDR1 ENHRY, CDR2 SYGVKD. This CDR3 is built from 13 residues. The DNA of the CDR3 is TGTGCCATCAGTGAGTCGCGGTTAACTGAAGCTTTCTTT. Encoded protein: CAISESRLTEAFF.

Ten or more counts support this clone. The rearrangement joins TRBV15 to TRBJ1-3; tentatively, D is TRBD1 (6 bases). The CDR3 sequence is 17 residues long. Trimming took 3 bases from V and 0 from J, leaving 15 bases between them. Germline CDR1 LNHNV, CDR2 YYDKDF (reference sequence). CDR3 sequence: CATSSPIPGHSGNTIYF. As DNA, the CDR3 is TGTGCCACCAGCAGCCCCATACCGGGACACTCTGGAAACACCATATATTTT.

This clone was observed at least ten times. Germline is not matched at one junction end, which may reflect a read error. This sequence joins TRBV19 and TRBJ1-2; D gene unclear. Germline CDR1 reads LNHDA; CDR2 reads SQIVND (reference sequence). This CDR3 is 14 amino acids long. CDR3 in amino acids: CASSIDLFSTRAHF. Written as DNA, the CDR3 is TGTGCCAGTAGTATAGATCTTTTTTCTACTAGAGCCCACTTC.

This clone occurred many times. This chain joins TRBV7-9 and TRBJ2-7, with 7 bases that match TRBD1. Germline V gene data show CDR1 as SEHNR and CDR2 as FQNEAQ (reference sequence). The CDR3 has 13 amino acids. Germline trimming cut 4 bases from V and 4 bases from J; bases unmatched to any gene: 4. The CDR3 spells CASSYRQGYEQYF. The CDR3, as DNA: TGTGCCAGCAGCTATAGACAGGGTTACGAGCAGTACTTC.

This clone was picked up many times. CDR3 loop: CASSLAGQGYGYTF. The CDR3 bases are TGTGCCAGCAGCTTAGCGGGACAGGGCTATGGCTACACCTTC. The chain uses TRBV7-8 and TRBJ1-2, with TRBD1 matching 9 bases. V lost 0 bases to trimming and J lost 4 bases; unmatched junction nucleotides: 0. The CDR3 totals 14 residues. The V gene's germline CDR1 is SGHVS and CDR2 FQNEAQ.